Listed below are T cell receptor beta chains from one sample, sequenced in a study of technical replicates of blood from a few donors. The data were produced by immunoSEQ multiplex PCR, yet TCRdb's version contains in-frame clones alone and is incomplete. The sample yields about 82,000 clones, over 90% seen once. Sequenced input: T cells isolated from PBMCs. The source is a human donor in good health. Both conserved end residues are part of each CDR3. The D gene is left open where the match is weak.

j_call,cdr3_length,d_call,v_call,cdr3_aa,cdr3_nt
TRBJ2-1,14,TRBD2,TRBV29-1,CSVASGSGSNEQFF,TGCAGCGTTGCGAGCGGGAGTGGATCCAATGAGCAGTTCTTC
TRBJ2-1,13,TRBD2,TRBV27,CASKGLADNEQFF,TGTGCCAGCAAAGGACTAGCGGACAATGAGCAGTTCTTC
TRBJ2-7,13,TRBD2,TRBV10-2,CASSAGTTYEQYF,TGCGCCAGCAGTGCCGGGACTACCTACGAGCAGTACTTC
TRBJ2-7,12,.,TRBV7-9,CASSLAPNEQYF,TGTGCCAGCAGCTTAGCCCCTAACGAGCAGTACTTC
TRBJ2-7,15,TRBD2,TRBV9,CASSPSAGVPLEQYF,TGTGCCAGCAGCCCATCAGCGGGAGTCCCCCTCGAGCAGTACTTC
TRBJ2-1,15,TRBD2,TRBV27,CASSSPGTSINEQFF,TGTGCCAGCAGTTCGCCCGGGACTAGCATAAATGAGCAGTTCTTC
TRBJ2-3,14,TRBD2,TRBV9,CASSVAGGSDTQYF,TGTGCCAGCAGCGTAGCTGGCGGGAGCGATACGCAGTATTTT
TRBJ2-4,15,.,TRBV19,CASSVSWLAKNIQYF,TGTGCCAGTAGTGTCTCGTGGCTAGCCAAAAACATTCAGTACTTC
TRBJ1-5,14,.,TRBV15,CATSPTGSNQPQHF,TGTGCCACCAGCCCTACAGGTAGCAATCAGCCCCAGCATTTT
TRBJ1-2,15,TRBD1,TRBV6-5,CASSYSDRGYYGYTF,TGTGCCAGCAGTTACTCGGACAGGGGTTACTATGGCTACACCTTC
TRBJ2-2,18,.,TRBV7-9,CASSPARAAGGSTGELFF,TGTGCCAGCAGCCCAGCCCGCGCAGCCGGGGGAAGCACCGGGGAGCTGTTTTTT
TRBJ1-1,14,.,TRBV19,CASTLPGGITEAFF,TGTGCCAGTACCTTACCCGGGGGGATCACTGAAGCTTTCTTT
TRBJ1-1,13,.,TRBV19,CASSQQVYTEAFF,TGTGCCAGTAGTCAACAGGTTTACACTGAAGCTTTCTTT
TRBJ2-5,14,.,TRBV5-1,CASTAGEYQETQYF,TGCGCCAGCACGGCAGGGGAGTACCAAGAGACCCAGTACTTC